The 21 T cell receptor beta chains below were found in one sample sequenced in a study of T-cell memory formation after mild COVID-19. TCRdb re-analysed the 5' RACE reads in MiXCR, keeping a single row per CDR3 protein. The sample carries about 190,000 distinct CDR3 sequences, about 10% recorded once. Input material: PBMCs or a T cell subset sorted from them (not recorded which). The source of these receptors is a man between 18 and 29 years old who had mild COVID-19 (a few samples of this study predate the infection). Cell type and time point are not known.

The chain is built from TRBV28 and TRBJ2-1; D remains ambiguous. The germline V gene has CDR1 MDHEN and CDR2 SYDVKM. CDR3 length: 13 amino acids. Trimming shortened V by 5 bases and J by 10 bases, and 15 bases separated the two germline ends. CDR3 protein: CASSEPALLEQFF. The CDR3, as DNA: TGTGCCAGCAGTGAACCAGCTCTCTTGGAGCAGTTCTTC.

The chain has TRBV12-3 or TRBV12-4 and TRBJ1-1; TRBD1 matches at 9 bases. V gave up 6 bases and J gave up 4 bases; unmatched junction bases: 0. This CDR3 is 12 amino acids long. The CDR3 DNA follows: TGTGCCAGCAGACAGGGGGCCACTGAAGCTTTCTTT. Translated: CASRQGATEAFF.

There are a few counts of this clonotype. The chain uses TRBV12-3 or TRBV12-4 and TRBJ2-3, with no clear D. This CDR3 comprises 14 residues. Deletions cut 4 bases from V and 1 base from J, with 9 bases between. The CDR3, as DNA: TGTGCCAGCAGTTGGTTCCAGGGCACAGATACGCAGTATTTT. Protein sequence: CASSWFQGTDTQYF.

The table lists this clonotype with a few counts. The chain combines TRBV7-6 with TRBJ2-6; the D is unclear. The CDR3 extends over 15 amino acids. Germline loops: CDR1 SGHVS, CDR2 FNYEAQ. V lost 4 bases to trimming and J lost 6 bases, with 13 bases between them. The CDR3 reads CASSSTASSANVLTF. CDR3 DNA sequence: TGTGCCAGCAGCTCAACAGCTTCGTCGGCCAACGTCCTGACTTTC.

The CDR3 protein is CASSRGGGPYNEQFF. The CDR3 nucleotides are TGTGCCAGCAGCAGGGGGGGCGGACCCTACAATGAGCAGTTCTTC. J is TRBJ2-1 and V is TRBV5-6; D is perhaps TRBD2 (7 bases). The CDR3 loop spans 15 amino acids. V lost 4 bases and J lost 2, with 13 bases in between. Germline CDR1 is SGHDT and CDR2 is YYEEEE.

This clonotype turned up a few times. This sequence joins TRBV5-1 and TRBJ2-3; 8 nucleotides align to TRBD2. This CDR3 comprises 17 residues. CDR1 is SGHRS, CDR2 YFSETQ, per germline. Trimming cost V 0 bases and J 4 bases; bases outside gene matches: 10. CDR3 protein: CASSLEILADISDTQYF. The CDR3 DNA follows: TGCGCCAGCAGCTTGGAGATACTAGCGGACATATCAGATACGCAGTATTTT.

This clonotype was counted only a few times. This chain connects TRBV29-1 to TRBJ2-3, with D tentatively TRBD2 (6 bases). V was trimmed by 6 bases and J by 5 bases, leaving 21 bases between them. Germline CDR1 and CDR2: SQVTM and ANQGSEA. This CDR3 is built from 15 residues. The CDR3 here is CSVALWRGDRDTQYF. The CDR3 DNA reads as TGCAGCGTGGCCCTATGGCGGGGTGATAGAGATACGCAGTATTTT.

The chain links TRBV7-9 to TRBJ2-1, with a possible D match to TRBD2 (6 bases). This CDR3 has 14 residues. With 3 bases removed from V and 7 bases from J, the gap between germline ends came to 13 bases. Germline V gives CDR1 SEHNR, CDR2 FQNEAQ (reference sequence). CDR3 sequence (DNA): TGTGCCAGCAGCTTCGTCGGGGGTCGAAATGAGCAGTTCTTC. Its translation is CASSFVGGRNEQFF.

The chain is built from TRBV7-2 and TRBJ2-1, with TRBD1 matching 9 bases. The CDR3 has 14 residues. V dropped 5 bases and J dropped 8; count of bases not matched to a gene: 7. Germline values: CDR1 SGHTA, CDR2 FQGNSA. CDR3 amino acids: CASSLGTGLHEQFF. In nucleotides, the CDR3 is TGTGCCAGCAGCCTCGGGACAGGGTTGCATGAGCAGTTCTTC. The variable domain in full, completed from reference TRBV7-2 and TRBJ2-1, reads GAGVSQSPSNKVTEKGKDVELRCDPISGHTALYWYRQSLGQGLEFLIYFQGNSAPDKSGLPSDRFSAERTGGSVSTLTIQRTQQEDSAVYLCASSLGTGLHEQFFGPGTRLTVL.

The chain carries TRBV29-1 and TRBJ1-4; weak D call: TRBD1 (5 bases). Germline V gene lookup returns CDR1 SQVTM and CDR2 ANQGSEA. This CDR3 spans 13 amino acids. Trimming left V 7 bases short and J 7 bases short, with 16 bases between. CDR3 residues: CSAGGGLGEKLFF. DNA of the CDR3: TGCAGCGCTGGGGGAGGGCTGGGTGAAAAACTGTTTTTT. The full variable domain, rest sourced from reference TRBV29-1 and TRBJ1-4, is SAVISQKPSRDICQRGTSLTIQCQVDSQVTMMFWYRQQPGQSLTLIATANQGSEATYESGFVIDKFPISRPNLTFSTLTVSNMSPEDSSIYLCSAGGGLGEKLFFGSGTQLSVL.

This clonotype was counted between two and nine times. V usage is TRBV18 and J usage is TRBJ1-5; the D gene is possibly TRBD1 (5 bases). Trimming stripped 2 bases from V and 6 bases from J, with 8 bases between. CDR3 size: 13 residues. CDR1 is KGHSH, CDR2 LQKENI, per germline. The CDR3, as DNA: TGTGCCAGCTCACCAGGGGCCGGTCAGCCCCAGCATTTT. It yields the protein CASSPGAGQPQHF.

This clonotype appeared many times. The V and J genes are TRBV28 and TRBJ1-2, with no clear D. Trimming took off 3 bases at V and 5 bases at J, with 10 bases between the two ends. The germline CDR1 and CDR2 sequences are MDHEN and SYDVKM. The CDR3 is 13 amino acids. CDR3 sequence reads: CASSFAQSYGYTF. Written as DNA, the CDR3 is TGTGCCAGCAGTTTTGCACAGTCTTATGGCTACACCTTC.

The chain combines TRBV7-2 with TRBJ2-7; D gene uncertain. V was cut by 6 bases and J by 2 bases, with 14 bases left in between. This CDR3 comprises 14 residues. Looked up from germline, CDR1 is SGHTA and CDR2 is FQGNSA. CDR3 sequence: CASSPTAHPYEQYV. The CDR3 region has the DNA TGTGCCAGCAGTCCTACCGCCCACCCCTACGAGCAGTACGTC.

The CDR3 here is CASSLMDSNPGYTF. DNA of the CDR3: TGCGCCAGCAGCTTGATGGACAGCAATCCGGGCTACACCTTC. This chain connects TRBV5-1 to TRBJ1-2; TRBD1 might be the D (6 bases). CDR3 length: 14 residues. The V and J ends lost 1 base and 8 bases respectively, with 15 bases between them. CDR1 SGHRS and CDR2 YFSETQ come from the germline V gene.

This clonotype has just a few counts. V gene TRBV6-5 combines with J gene TRBJ2-7; 10 nucleotides match TRBD2. The germline CDR1 and CDR2 sequences are MNHEY and SVGAGI. The trim removed 4 bases at V and 2 bases at J, leaving 11 bases unmatched. This CDR3 contains 17 residues. The CDR3 coding sequence is TGTGCCAGCAGTTCCCTGGGGAGGCTAGCGGGAGCCTACGAGCAGTACTTC. Protein product: CASSSLGRLAGAYEQYF.

This clonotype was seen more than once but under ten times. CDR3 DNA sequence: TGTGCCAGCAGCCGCTCGACTTTCTACGAGCAGTACTTC. It translates to CASSRSTFYEQYF. This chain joins TRBV11-2 and TRBJ2-7; unclear D gene. This CDR3 has 13 amino acids. Per germline, CDR1 SGHAT and CDR2 FQNNGV. The V and J ends lost 5 bases and 3 bases respectively, with 11 bases between them. The complete variable domain, with remaining parts taken from reference TRBV11-2 and TRBJ2-7, reads EAGVAQSPRYKIIEKRQSVAFWCNPISGHATLYWYQQILGQGPKLLIQFQNNGVVDDSQLPKDRFSAERLKGVDSTLKIQPAKLEDSAVYLCASSRSTFYEQYFGPGTRLTVT.

This clonotype has more than one count but fewer than ten. The chain combines TRBV20-1 with TRBJ1-5; tentatively, D is TRBD1 (5 bases). The CDR3 is 14 amino acids. Trimming took off 6 bases at V and 7 bases at J, with 19 bases between the two ends. Germline CDR1 is DFQATT and CDR2 is SNEGSKA (reference sequence). CDR3 bases: TGCAGTGCAAGCGGGGCCCGAGGCGGCCAGCCCCAGCATTTT. This sequence encodes CSASGARGGQPQHF.

This clonotype has a count of ten or more. The chain employs TRBV11-3 and TRBJ2-5, with D perhaps TRBD1 or TRBD2 (6 bases each). Germline CDR1 SGHNT, CDR2 YENEEA. V lost 1 base and J 4 bases, leaving 10 bases between the germline ends. The CDR3 runs 14 residues. DNA for the CDR3: TGTGCCAGCAGCTTAGGGGGGGCTGGAGAGACCCAGTACTTC. Its protein is CASSLGGAGETQYF.

The genes are TRBV5-1 and TRBJ1-5; D gene ambiguous. The V end lost 0 bases, the J end lost 0 bases, and 10 bases lay between the germline ends. From germline, CDR1 is SGHRS and CDR2 YFSETQ. The CDR3 sequence is 16 residues long. CDR3 sequence: CASSLGLASSNQPQHF. The CDR3 bases are TGCGCCAGCAGCTTGGGGCTTGCTTCTAGCAATCAGCCCCAGCATTTT.

V gene TRBV3-1 combines with J gene TRBJ1-5; D is undetermined. The ends were cut back, 1 base at V and 6 bases at J, with 10 bases in the middle. Germline values: CDR1 LGHDT, CDR2 YNNKEL (reference sequence). The CDR3 has 14 amino acids. The CDR3 is CASSQGEKGQPQHF. DNA of the CDR3: TGTGCCAGCAGCCAAGGGGAAAAGGGTCAGCCCCAGCATTTT.

The rearrangement joins TRBV2 to TRBJ1-1; D is possibly TRBD1 (5 bases). V lost 9 bases, J lost 3 bases, and 17 bases lay in between. Germline loops: CDR1 SNHLY, CDR2 FYNNEI. The CDR3 length is 14 residues. The DNA for the CDR3 is TGTGCCAGTTCTTTCGGGGCCCGGGACACTGAAGCTTTCTTT. As protein: CASSFGARDTEAFF. Combining the CDR3 with reference TRBV2 and TRBJ1-1 gives the whole variable domain EPEVTQTPSHQVTQMGQEVILRCVPISNHLYFYWYRQILGQKVEFLVSFYNNEISEKSEIFDDQFSVERPDGSNFTLKIRSTKLEDSAMYFCASSFGARDTEAFFGQGTRLTVV.